These 10 T cell receptor beta chains share one sample of origin, sequenced in a study of blood T cell repertoires in COVID-19. TCRdb keeps only in-frame clones here, not all; method: immunoSEQ multiplex PCR. The sample has 150,000 or so clones, 88% seen once. Material: peripheral blood. Every receptor here comes from a human donor in a cohort sampled during active COVID-19.

In this sample, this clone turned up once. This chain connects TRBV7-9 to TRBJ2-4; 9 bases map to TRBD1. Trimming at V came to 5 bases and at J to 0 bases, leaving 5 bases not matched to a gene. The germline gives CDR1 SEHNR, CDR2 FQNEAQ (reference sequence). The CDR3 sequence is 16 residues long. DNA for the CDR3: TGTGCCAGCAGCGCAGACAGGGGGGGAGCCAAAAACATTCAGTACTTC. Translated, it gives CASSADRGGAKNIQYF.

The CDR3 reads CASSLDRGQGRDSPLHF. The CDR3 region has the DNA TGTGCCAGCAGCTTAGATCGGGGACAGGGCAGGGATTCACCCCTCCACTTT. The genes are TRBV11-3 and TRBJ1-6; TRBD1 agrees at 9 bases. The CDR3 extends over 17 amino acids. The germline V gene has CDR1 SGHNT and CDR2 YENEEA. The J segment lost 8 bases and the V segment lost 0 bases, leaving 8 bases of the junction unmatched.

The chain uses TRBV27 and TRBJ2-1; D is unresolved. Germline-derived CDR1 and CDR2 are MNHEY and SMNVEV (reference sequence). The CDR3 sequence is 13 residues long. V lost 3 bases to trimming and J lost 7 bases, with 10 bases between them. The CDR3 DNA sequence: TGTGCCAGCAGTTTGTCGGTTGTAAATGAGCAGTTCTTC. Translation: CASSLSVVNEQFF.

This chain joins TRBV19 and TRBJ2-6, with D perhaps TRBD2 (7 bases). Trimming removed 9 bases at V and 1 base at J, with 19 bases between. CDR1 is LNHDA and CDR2 is SQIVND in the germline V gene (reference sequence). The CDR3 is 17 amino acids. DNA of the CDR3: TGTGCCAGCAAAGGGGGGGCTCCCATTTCTGGGGCCAACGTCCTGACTTTC. Its translation is CASKGGAPISGANVLTF.

The chain is built from TRBV15 and TRBJ2-1; 10 bases are shared with TRBD2. This CDR3 is built from 17 residues. Germline loops: CDR1 LNHNV, CDR2 YYDKDF (reference sequence). J gave up 3 bases and V 0 bases, and 5 bases lay outside the gene matches. The chain's CDR3 is CATSRDVVAGGYNEQFF. CDR3 bases: TGTGCCACCAGCAGAGATGTAGTAGCGGGGGGCTACAATGAGCAGTTCTTC.

The V gene is TRBV5-1, the J gene TRBJ2-1, with 12 bases lining up with TRBD1. Trimming cost V 4 bases and J 0 bases; bases outside gene matches: 2. The CDR3 loop spans 16 amino acids. The V gene's germline CDR1 is SGHRS and CDR2 YFSETQ. The CDR3 nucleotides are TGCGCCAGCAGCAAGGGACAGGGGGCCTCCTACAATGAGCAGTTCTTC. Amino acids: CASSKGQGASYNEQFF.

The chain uses TRBV10-2 and TRBJ1-2, with TRBD1 matching 10 bases. CDR3 length equals 14 residues. The V segment lost 7 bases and the J segment 7 bases; nucleotides outside the gene matches: 9. Looked up from germline, CDR1 is WSHSY and CDR2 is SAAADI. In DNA form, the CDR3 reads TGCGCCAGCACTTCGGACAGGGGGTTTGGTGGCTACACCTTC. This gives the protein CASTSDRGFGGYTF.

V usage is TRBV5-1 and J usage is TRBJ1-3, with D unclear. CDR1 and CDR2 (germline): SGHRS, YFSETQ. This CDR3 is 13 amino acids long. V lost 4 bases, J lost 3 bases, and 8 bases lay in between. The CDR3: CASSEYNGNTIYF. CDR3 in DNA: TGCGCCAGCAGCGAGTATAATGGAAACACCATATATTTT. Variable domain in full (rest from reference TRBV5-1 and TRBJ1-3): KAGVTQTPRYLIKTRGQQVTLSCSPISGHRSVSWYQQTPGQGLQFLFEYFSETQRNKGNFPGRFSGRQFSNSRSEMNVSTLELGDSALYLCASSEYNGNTIYFGEGSWLTVV.

This chain links TRBV4-2 with TRBJ1-2; 9 bases match TRBD1. The V gene's germline CDR1 is LGHNA and CDR2 YNFKEQ. This CDR3 comprises 15 residues. Germline trimming cut 0 bases from V and 3 bases from J; bases unmatched to any gene: 2. The CDR3 region is CASSQERDRDYGYTF. In nucleotides, the CDR3 is TGTGCCAGCAGCCAAGAGAGGGACAGGGACTATGGCTACACCTTC.

The J gene is TRBJ1-5, the V gene TRBV28; D gene unclear. Trimming stripped 3 bases from V and 1 base from J, with 22 bases between. The CDR3 spans 19 residues. CDR1 is MDHEN and CDR2 is SYDVKM in the germline V gene. Written as DNA, the CDR3 is TGTGCCAGCAGTTTTTTTCTCTCCCCTTCGGGGATCAGCAATCAGCCCCAGCATTTT. This codes for CASSFFLSPSGISNQPQHF.